This T cell receptor (beta chain) was recovered during a study of shared clonotypes between healthy human individuals. Study-level points and caveats: Non-shared clonotypes had lower generation probabilities than those shared by all four donors.

Notes on this clone: The antigen is unknown.

The table came from immunoSEQ multiplex PCR; TCRdb's copy has only in-frame clones and leaves some out. Altogether over 2,000,000 clones are present, about 94% being singletons, with the ten largest covering about 1.7%. Naive CD8 cells lacked CD45RO, underwent positive selection for CCR7 and left out terminally differentiated effector memory CD45RA+ cells. Per the germline V gene, CDR1 is SQVTM and CDR2 is ANQGSEA. The CDR3 consists of 12 residues. Trimming removed 6 bases at V and 6 bases at J, with 15 bases between. Sequenced material: naive CD8+ T cells from PBMCs. The gene calls are TRBV29-1 and TRBJ2-7; D is possibly TRBD2 (6 bases). This receptor was obtained from a man between 18 and 29 years old in good health. Some clones in this sample may be carry-over from other donors' samples. CDR3 bases: TGCAGCGTATTCTCGGGGGTCGCCGAGCAGTACTTC. It encodes CSVFSGVAEQYF.